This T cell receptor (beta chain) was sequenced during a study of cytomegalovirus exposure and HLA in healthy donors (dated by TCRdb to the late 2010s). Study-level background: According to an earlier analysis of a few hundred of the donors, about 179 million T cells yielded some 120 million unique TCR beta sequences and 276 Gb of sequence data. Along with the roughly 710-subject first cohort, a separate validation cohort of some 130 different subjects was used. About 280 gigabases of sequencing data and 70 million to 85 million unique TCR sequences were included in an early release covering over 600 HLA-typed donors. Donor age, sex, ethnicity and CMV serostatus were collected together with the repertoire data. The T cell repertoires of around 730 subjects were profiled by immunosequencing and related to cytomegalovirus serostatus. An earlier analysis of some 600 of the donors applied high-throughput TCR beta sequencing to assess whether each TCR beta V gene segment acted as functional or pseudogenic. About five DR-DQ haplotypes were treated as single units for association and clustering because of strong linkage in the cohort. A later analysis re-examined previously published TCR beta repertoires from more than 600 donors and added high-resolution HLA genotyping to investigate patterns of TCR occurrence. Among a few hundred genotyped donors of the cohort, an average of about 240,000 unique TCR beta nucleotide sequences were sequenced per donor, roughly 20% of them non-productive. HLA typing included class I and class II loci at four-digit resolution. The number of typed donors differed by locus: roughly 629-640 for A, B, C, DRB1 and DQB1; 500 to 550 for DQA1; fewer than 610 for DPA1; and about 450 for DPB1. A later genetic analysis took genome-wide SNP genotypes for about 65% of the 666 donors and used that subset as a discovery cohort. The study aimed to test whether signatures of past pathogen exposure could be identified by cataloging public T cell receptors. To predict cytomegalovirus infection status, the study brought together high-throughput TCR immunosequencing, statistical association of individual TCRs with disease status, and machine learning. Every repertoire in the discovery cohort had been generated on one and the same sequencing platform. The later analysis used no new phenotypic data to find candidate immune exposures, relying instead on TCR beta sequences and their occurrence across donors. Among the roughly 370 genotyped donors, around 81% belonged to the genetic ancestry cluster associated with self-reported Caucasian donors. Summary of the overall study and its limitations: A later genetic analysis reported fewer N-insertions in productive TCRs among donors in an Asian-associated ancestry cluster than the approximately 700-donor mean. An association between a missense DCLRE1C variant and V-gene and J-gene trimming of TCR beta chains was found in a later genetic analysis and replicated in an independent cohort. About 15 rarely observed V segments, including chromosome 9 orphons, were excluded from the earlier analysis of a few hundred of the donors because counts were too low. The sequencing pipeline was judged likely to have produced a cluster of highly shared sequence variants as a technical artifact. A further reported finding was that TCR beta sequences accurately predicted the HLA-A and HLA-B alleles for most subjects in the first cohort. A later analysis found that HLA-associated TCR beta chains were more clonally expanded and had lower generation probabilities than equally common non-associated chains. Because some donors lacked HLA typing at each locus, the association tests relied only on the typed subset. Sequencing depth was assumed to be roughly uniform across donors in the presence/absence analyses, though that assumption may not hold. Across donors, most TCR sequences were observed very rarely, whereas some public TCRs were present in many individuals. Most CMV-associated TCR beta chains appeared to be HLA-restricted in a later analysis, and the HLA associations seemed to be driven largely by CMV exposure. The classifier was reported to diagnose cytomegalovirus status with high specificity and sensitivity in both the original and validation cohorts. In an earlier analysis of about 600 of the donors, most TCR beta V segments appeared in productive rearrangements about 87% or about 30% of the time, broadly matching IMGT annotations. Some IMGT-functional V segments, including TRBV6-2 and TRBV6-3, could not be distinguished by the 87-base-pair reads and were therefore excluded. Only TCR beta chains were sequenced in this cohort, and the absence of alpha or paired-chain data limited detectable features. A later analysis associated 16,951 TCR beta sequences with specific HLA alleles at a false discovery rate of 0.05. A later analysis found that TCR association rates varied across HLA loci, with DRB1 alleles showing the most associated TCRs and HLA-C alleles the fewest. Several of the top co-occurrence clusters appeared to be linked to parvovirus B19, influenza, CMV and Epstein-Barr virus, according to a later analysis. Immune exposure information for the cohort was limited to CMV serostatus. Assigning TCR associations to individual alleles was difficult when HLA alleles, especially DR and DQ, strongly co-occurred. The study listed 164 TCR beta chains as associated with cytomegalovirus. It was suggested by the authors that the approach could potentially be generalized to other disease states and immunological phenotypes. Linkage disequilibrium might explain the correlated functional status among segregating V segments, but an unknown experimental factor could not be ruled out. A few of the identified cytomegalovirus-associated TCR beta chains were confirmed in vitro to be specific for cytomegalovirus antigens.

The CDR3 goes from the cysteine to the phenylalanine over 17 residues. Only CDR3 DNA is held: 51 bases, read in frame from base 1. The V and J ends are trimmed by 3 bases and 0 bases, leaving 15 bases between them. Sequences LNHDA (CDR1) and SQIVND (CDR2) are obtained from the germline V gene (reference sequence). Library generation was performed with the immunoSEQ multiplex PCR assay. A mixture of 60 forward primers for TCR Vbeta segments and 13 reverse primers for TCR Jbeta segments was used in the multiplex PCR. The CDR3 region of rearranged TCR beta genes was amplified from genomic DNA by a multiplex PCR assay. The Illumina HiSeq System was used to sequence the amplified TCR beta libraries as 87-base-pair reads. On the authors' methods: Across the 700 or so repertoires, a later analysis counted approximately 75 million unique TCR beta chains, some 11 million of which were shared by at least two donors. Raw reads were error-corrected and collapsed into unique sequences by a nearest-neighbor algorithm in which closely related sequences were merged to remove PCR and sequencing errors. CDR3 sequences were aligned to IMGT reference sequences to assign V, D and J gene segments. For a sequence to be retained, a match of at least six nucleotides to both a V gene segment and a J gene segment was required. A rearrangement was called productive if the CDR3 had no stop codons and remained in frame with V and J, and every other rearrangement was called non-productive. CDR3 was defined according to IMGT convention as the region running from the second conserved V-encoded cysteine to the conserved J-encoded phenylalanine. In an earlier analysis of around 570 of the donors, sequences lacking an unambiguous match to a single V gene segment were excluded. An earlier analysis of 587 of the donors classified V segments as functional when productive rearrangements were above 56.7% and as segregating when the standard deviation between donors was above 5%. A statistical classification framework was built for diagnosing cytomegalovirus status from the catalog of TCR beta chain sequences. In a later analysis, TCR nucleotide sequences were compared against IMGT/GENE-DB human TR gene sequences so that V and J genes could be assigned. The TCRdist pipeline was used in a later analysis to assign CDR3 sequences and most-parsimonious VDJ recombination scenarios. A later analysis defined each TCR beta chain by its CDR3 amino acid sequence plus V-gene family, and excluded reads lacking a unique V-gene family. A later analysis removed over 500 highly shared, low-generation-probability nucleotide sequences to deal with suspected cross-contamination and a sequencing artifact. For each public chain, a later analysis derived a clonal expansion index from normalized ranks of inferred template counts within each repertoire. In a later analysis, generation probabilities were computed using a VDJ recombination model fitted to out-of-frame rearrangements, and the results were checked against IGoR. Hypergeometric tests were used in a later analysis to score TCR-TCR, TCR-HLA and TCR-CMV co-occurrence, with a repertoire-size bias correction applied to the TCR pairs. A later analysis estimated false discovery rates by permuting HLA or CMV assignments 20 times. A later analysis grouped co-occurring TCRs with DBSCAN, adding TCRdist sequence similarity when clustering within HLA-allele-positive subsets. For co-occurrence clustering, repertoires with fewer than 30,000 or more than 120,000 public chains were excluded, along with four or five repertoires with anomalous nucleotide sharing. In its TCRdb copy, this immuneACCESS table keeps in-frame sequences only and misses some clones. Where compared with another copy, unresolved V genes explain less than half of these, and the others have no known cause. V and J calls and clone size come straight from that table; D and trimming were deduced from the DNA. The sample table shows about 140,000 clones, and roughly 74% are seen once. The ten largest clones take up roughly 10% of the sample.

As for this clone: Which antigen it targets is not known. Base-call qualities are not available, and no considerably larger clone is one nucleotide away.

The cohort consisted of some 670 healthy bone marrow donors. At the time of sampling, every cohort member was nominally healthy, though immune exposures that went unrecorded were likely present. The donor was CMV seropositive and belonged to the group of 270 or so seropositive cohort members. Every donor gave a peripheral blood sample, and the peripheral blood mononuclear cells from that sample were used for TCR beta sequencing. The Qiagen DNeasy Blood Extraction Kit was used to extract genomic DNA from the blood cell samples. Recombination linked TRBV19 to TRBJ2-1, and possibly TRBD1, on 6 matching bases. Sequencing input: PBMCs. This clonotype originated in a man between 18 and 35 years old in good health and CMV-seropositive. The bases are TGTGCCAGTAGTATTCAGGGGTTTTCGCTCTCCTACAATGAGCAGTTCTTC. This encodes CASSIQGFSLSYNEQFF.